This TCR beta chain was profiled in a study of OX40 agonist ivuxolimab in advanced cancers. As for the study in general: Averaging roughly 60 years in age, with a range of 23 to 79, the cohort was about 85% male. In three patients, partial responses were observed, one with hepatocellular carcinoma and two with cutaneous melanoma.

Study-level results: On average, CD8+ T cells had more expanded clones than CD4+. Compared with others, partial responders at 0.1-3.0 mg/kg displayed clonal expansion among the lowest.

Notes on this clone: Its antigen is currently unknown.

There are 15 residues in the CDR3. Trimming removed 4 bases from V and 2 bases from J; junction bases left unmatched: 5. Germline loops: CDR1 SGDLS, CDR2 YYNGEE. Profiled with immunoSEQ multiplex PCR; TCRdb holds only in-frame clones, not every one. The sample has tens of thousands of clones, about 86% seen once; the top ten hold 2% to 2.5%. The sample here was CD4+ or CD8+ T cells sorted from blood, taken in a trial of the OX40 agonist ivuxolimab. This clonotype originated in an adult with an advanced solid tumor such as melanoma, head and neck, liver or kidney cancer. V gene TRBV9 combines with J gene TRBJ1-3, with TRBD1 matching 8 bases. CDR3 sequence (DNA): TGTGCCAGCAGCTCCTGGACAGGGACTGGAAACACCATATATTTT. Its translation is CASSSWTGTGNTIYF. Combining the CDR3 with reference TRBV9 and TRBJ1-3 gives the whole variable domain DSGVTQTPKHLITATGQRVTLRCSPRSGDLSVYWYQQSLDQGLQFLIQYYNGEERAKGNILERFSAQQFPDLHSELNLSSLELGDSALYFCASSSWTGTGNTIYFGEGSWLTVV.